The present T cell receptor (beta chain) was sequenced within a study of regulatory T cells in long-lasting Graves disease. Study observations and caveats: Persistent Graves' disease cases displayed lower TCR diversity than newly diagnosed ones.

Through Arm-PCR of CDR3 regions and iRepertoire HTBI primers, TCR beta libraries were built. MiXCR, applied by TCRdb to the multiplex PCR reads, yields one record per CDR3 protein. The table has under 450,000 distinct CDR3 sequences, about 25% seen once. Time point meaning: persistent/refractory GD, antithyroid drugs over 5 years with positive TRAb. TCR sequences were obtained from RNA taken from PBMCs. Germline CDR1 and CDR2: ENHRY and SYGVKD. V shed 6 bases and J 6 bases; nucleotides not matched to a gene: 9. The length of the CDR3 is 14 residues. As concerns this clonotype: Its antigen is unidentified.

The origin of this receptor is a female donor with Graves disease. This chain connects TRBV10-3 to TRBJ1-2, with 8 positions matching TRBD1. The sequences come from peripheral blood mononuclear cells (PBMCs), collected when the disease was refractory, from a patient treated with antithyroid drugs. The CDR3 nucleotides are TGTGCCATCAGCTTGGACAGGGAGGGAGATGGCTACACCTTC. Amino acids: CAISLDREGDGYTF.